This entry lists 9 T cell receptor beta chains sequenced from one sample in a study of T cell changes during pregnancy in multiple sclerosis. The method was immunoSEQ multiplex PCR; TCRdb's version includes in-frame clones alone and lacks a portion of them. This table has 25,000 to 35,000 clones, about 90% appearing once. Sequencing used CD8+ T cells from peripheral blood mononuclear cells, obtained in the second trimester of pregnancy. Receptors were obtained from a female donor with multiple sclerosis, enrolled in a pregnancy study.

This chain uses TRBV30 with TRBJ2-7, with D uncertain. The germline gives CDR1 GTSNPN, CDR2 SVGIG (reference sequence). CDR3 length: 11 residues. V lost 0 bases, J lost 7 bases, and 7 bases lay in between. The CDR3 spells CAWSVGREQYF. The CDR3, as DNA: TGTGCCTGGAGTGTTGGCAGGGAGCAGTACTTC.

V gene TRBV19 combines with J gene TRBJ2-1; perhaps TRBD1 as D (6 bases). Per the germline V gene, CDR1 is LNHDA and CDR2 is SQIVND (reference sequence). The CDR3 runs 14 residues. Trimming pared 5 bases from V and 8 bases from J, leaving 16 bases between. This CDR3 reads CASSAPQGKYEQFF. DNA for the CDR3: TGTGCCAGTAGTGCCCCCCAGGGGAAGTATGAGCAGTTCTTC.

The chain is built from TRBV9 and TRBJ2-2, with a weak D call TRBD2 (5 bases). This CDR3 spans 14 amino acids. V lost 3 bases to trimming and J lost 4 bases, with 10 bases between them. Germline V lookup: CDR1 SGDLS, CDR2 YYNGEE. Here the CDR3 DNA reads TGTGCCAGCAGCGCCATAGGGAGCACCGGGGAGCTGTTTTTT. It translates to CASSAIGSTGELFF.

This chain connects TRBV19 to TRBJ1-2; D unresolved. This CDR3 has 16 amino acids. Trimming cost V 5 bases and J 5 bases, with 21 bases left between them. The germline CDR1 and CDR2 sequences are LNHDA and SQIVND (reference sequence). The CDR3 protein is CASSHPPTPGEYGYTF. Written as DNA, the CDR3 is TGTGCCAGTAGTCACCCCCCTACACCCGGGGAGTATGGCTACACCTTC.

This chain connects TRBV27 to TRBJ2-1; 8 bases are a match to TRBD1. CDR1 is MNHEY, CDR2 SMNVEV, per germline (reference sequence). CDR3 size: 16 residues. The J segment lost 1 base and the V segment lost 6 bases, leaving 8 bases of the junction unmatched. The CDR3 bases are TGTGCCAGCAGCAATCCAGGGGGCTGGTCCTACAATGAGCAGTTCTTC. This sequence encodes CASSNPGGWSYNEQFF.

The rearrangement joins TRBV5-6 to TRBJ2-7; 8 bases map to TRBD1. The CDR3 loop spans 16 amino acids. Germline CDR1 SGHDT, CDR2 YYEEEE. The V and J ends lost 2 bases and 2 bases, in that order; junction bases with no gene match: 9. The CDR3 sequence: CASSFSGGTGAYEQYF. As DNA, the CDR3 is TGTGCCAGCAGCTTTTCGGGTGGGACAGGAGCCTACGAGCAGTACTTC.

The chain employs TRBV12-5 and TRBJ1-5, with 7 bases lining up with TRBD1. The J segment lost 5 bases and the V segment lost 4 bases, leaving 8 bases of the junction unmatched. The CDR3 is 15 amino acids. CDR1 and CDR2 from the germline V gene are LGHNT and FRNRAP. The CDR3 sequence is CASGSDRPGDQPQHF. In DNA, the CDR3 is TGTGCTAGTGGTTCGGACAGGCCGGGCGATCAGCCCCAGCATTTT.

This clone was recorded a few times. The genes are TRBV6-1 and TRBJ2-7, with D maybe TRBD1 (6 bases). The CDR3 runs to 15 residues. V lost 4 bases and J 0 bases, leaving 13 bases between the germline ends. The V gene's germline CDR1 is MNHNS and CDR2 SASEGT. CDR3 loop: CASSVNPGHSYEQYF. CDR3 in DNA: TGTGCCAGCAGTGTCAACCCGGGACACTCCTACGAGCAGTACTTC.

The chain employs TRBV5-1 and TRBJ1-5, with no clear D. V was trimmed by 0 bases and J by 2 bases, leaving 12 bases between them. The CDR3 runs to 16 residues. The germline V gene encodes CDR1 SGHRS and CDR2 YFSETQ. CDR3 DNA sequence: TGCGCCAGCAGCTTGGTTCGGGGATCAGGCAATCAGCCCCAGCATTTT. Protein: CASSLVRGSGNQPQHF.